At least ten counts were recorded for the clone carrying this T cell receptor beta chain. Antigen specificity is unknown. V was clipped by 4 bases and J by 8 bases, with 8 bases between them. The CDR3 extends over 11 amino acids. Per the germline V gene, CDR1 is SGHTA and CDR2 is FQGNSA. This record comes from a study of T cells in Graves' hyperthyroidism and ophthalmopathy. Study-level findings and limits: Clonotypes that were expanded in thyroid above 0.001 mostly appeared in blood too. Model-based prediction identified ophthalmopathy a median roughly 6.1 months prior to its onset.

Amplification targeted TCR beta CDR3 regions from RNA transcripts. Using the HTBI primer set, a first-round RT-PCR was run on the TCR CDR3. One entry per CDR3 protein results from TCRdb running MiXCR on the multiplex PCR reads. The profile shows 700,000 to 850,000 distinct CDR3 sequences, just over 35% of them singletons. Graves' hyperthyroidism is called stable when ophthalmopathy does not progress within 18 months. The sequence derives from a woman aged 35 to 49 with Graves' hyperthyroidism. Sequenced sample: blood. The chain recombines TRBV7-2 with TRBJ2-5; D may be TRBD2 (6 bases). CDR3 nucleotides: TGTGCCAGCAGCTCCGCGGGAACCCAGTACTTC. This codes for CASSSAGTQYF.